The sequence of this T cell receptor (beta chain) was determined in a study of OX40 agonist ivuxolimab in advanced cancers. The V gene lost 2 bases and the J gene lost 4 bases, with 9 bases spanning the gap. The length of the CDR3 is 12 residues. Germline CDR1 reads GTSNPN; CDR2 reads SVGIG (reference sequence). Assay used: immunoSEQ multiplex PCR; TCRdb lists only in-frame clones, some missing. The table includes around 44,000 clones, 80% to 90% detected once. This TCR was sampled from an adult with an advanced solid tumor such as melanoma, head and neck, liver or kidney cancer. The input for sequencing was CD4+ or CD8+ T cells sorted from blood, taken in a trial of the OX40 agonist ivuxolimab. This sequence joins TRBV30 and TRBJ2-7, with D perhaps TRBD1 (6 bases). CDR3 coding DNA: TGTGCCTGGAGTACACAGGGATACGAGCAGTACTTC. It translates to CAWSTQGYEQYF.